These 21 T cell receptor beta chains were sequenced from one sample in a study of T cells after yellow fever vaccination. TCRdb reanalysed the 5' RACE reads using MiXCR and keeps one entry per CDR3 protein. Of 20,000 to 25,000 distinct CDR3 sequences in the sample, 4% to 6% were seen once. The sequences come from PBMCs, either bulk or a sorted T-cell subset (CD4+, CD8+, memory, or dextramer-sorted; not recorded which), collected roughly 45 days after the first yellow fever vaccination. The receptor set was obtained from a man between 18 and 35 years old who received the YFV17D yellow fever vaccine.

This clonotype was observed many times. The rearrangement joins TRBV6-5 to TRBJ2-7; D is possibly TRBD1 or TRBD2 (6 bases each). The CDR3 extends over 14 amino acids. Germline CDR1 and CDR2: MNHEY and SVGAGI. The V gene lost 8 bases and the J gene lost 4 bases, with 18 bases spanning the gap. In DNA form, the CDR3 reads TGTGCCAGCGGTCAGGTAGGGGGAGGATACGAGCAGTACTTC. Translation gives CASGQVGGGYEQYF.

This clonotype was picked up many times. Here the CDR3 DNA reads TGTGCCAGCAGCTTACTGGGACTCCTGAGGAACACTGAAGCTTTCTTT. It is translated as CASSLLGLLRNTEAFF. The V and J genes are TRBV7-2 and TRBJ1-1, with a tentative D call TRBD1 (5 bases). Deletions cut 2 bases from V and 1 base from J, with 14 bases between. The CDR3 extends over 16 amino acids. Germline V gene lookup returns CDR1 SGHTA and CDR2 FQGNSA.

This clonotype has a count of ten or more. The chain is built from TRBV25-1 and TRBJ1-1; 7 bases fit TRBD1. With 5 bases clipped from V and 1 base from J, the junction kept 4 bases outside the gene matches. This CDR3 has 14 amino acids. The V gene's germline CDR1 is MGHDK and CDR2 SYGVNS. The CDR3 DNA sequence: TGTGCCAGCAGTCCCCGGACAGGGAACACTGAAGCTTTCTTT. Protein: CASSPRTGNTEAFF.

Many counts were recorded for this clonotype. The CDR3 loop is CASSLRGMNTEAFF. As DNA, the CDR3 is TGTGCCAGCAGTTTAAGAGGAATGAACACTGAAGCTTTCTTT. The rearrangement links TRBV12-3 or TRBV12-4 to TRBJ1-1; no clear D. Trimming removed 2 bases from V and 0 bases from J, with 7 bases in between. This CDR3 has 14 residues.

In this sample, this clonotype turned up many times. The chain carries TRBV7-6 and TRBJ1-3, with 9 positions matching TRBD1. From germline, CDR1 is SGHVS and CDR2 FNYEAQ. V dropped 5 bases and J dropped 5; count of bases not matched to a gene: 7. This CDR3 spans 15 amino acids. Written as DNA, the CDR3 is TGTGCCAGCAGCAAAAATACAGGGGGCAGAAACACCATATATTTT. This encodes CASSKNTGGRNTIYF.

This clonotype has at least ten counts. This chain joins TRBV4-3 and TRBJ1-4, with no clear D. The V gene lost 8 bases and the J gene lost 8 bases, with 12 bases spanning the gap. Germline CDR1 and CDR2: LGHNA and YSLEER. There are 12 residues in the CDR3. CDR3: CASGPGREKLFF. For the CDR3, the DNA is TGCGCCAGCGGACCGGGGAGAGAAAAACTGTTTTTT.

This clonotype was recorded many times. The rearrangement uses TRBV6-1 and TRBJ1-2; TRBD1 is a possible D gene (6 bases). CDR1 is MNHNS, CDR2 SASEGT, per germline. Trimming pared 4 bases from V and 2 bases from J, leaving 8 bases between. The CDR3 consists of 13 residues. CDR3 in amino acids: CASSATGNYGYTF. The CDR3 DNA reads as TGTGCCAGCAGTGCAACAGGGAACTATGGCTACACCTTC.

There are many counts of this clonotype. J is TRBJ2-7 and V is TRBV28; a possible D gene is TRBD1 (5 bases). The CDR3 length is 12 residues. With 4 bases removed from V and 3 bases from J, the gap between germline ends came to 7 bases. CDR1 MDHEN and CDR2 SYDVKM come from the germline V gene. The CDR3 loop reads CASSSDSYEQYV. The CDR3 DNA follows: TGTGCCAGCAGTTCAGACAGCTACGAGCAGTACGTC.

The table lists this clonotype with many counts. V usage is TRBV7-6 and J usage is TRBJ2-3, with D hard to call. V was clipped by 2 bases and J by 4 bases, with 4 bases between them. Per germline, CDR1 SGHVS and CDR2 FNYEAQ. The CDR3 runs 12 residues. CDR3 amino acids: CASSLLADTQYF. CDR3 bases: TGTGCCAGCAGCTTATTGGCAGATACGCAGTATTTT. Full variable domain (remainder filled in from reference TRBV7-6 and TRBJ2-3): GAGVSQSPRYKVTKRGQDVALRCDPISGHVSLYWYRQALGQGPEFLTYFNYEAQQDKSGLPNDRFSAERPEGSISTLTIQRTEQRDSAMYRCASSLLADTQYFGPGTRLTVL.

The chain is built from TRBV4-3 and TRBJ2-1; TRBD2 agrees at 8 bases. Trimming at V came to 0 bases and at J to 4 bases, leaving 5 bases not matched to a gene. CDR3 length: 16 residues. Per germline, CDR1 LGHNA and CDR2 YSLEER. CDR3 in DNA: TGCGCCAGCAGCCAAGATACGGGGGGGTCTTACAATGAGCAGTTCTTC. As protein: CASSQDTGGSYNEQFF.

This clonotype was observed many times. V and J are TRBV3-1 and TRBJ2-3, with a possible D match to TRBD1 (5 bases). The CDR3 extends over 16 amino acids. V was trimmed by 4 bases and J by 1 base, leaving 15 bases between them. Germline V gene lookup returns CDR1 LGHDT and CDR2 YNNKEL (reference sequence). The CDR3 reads CASSPPPTRGTDTQYF. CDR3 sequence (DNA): TGTGCCAGCAGCCCCCCCCCTACCAGGGGCACAGATACGCAGTATTTT.

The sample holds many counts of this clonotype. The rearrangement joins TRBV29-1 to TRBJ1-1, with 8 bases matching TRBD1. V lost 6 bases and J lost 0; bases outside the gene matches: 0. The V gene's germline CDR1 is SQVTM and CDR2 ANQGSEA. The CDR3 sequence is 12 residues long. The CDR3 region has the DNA TGCAGCGTGGACAGGGTGAACACTGAAGCTTTCTTT. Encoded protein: CSVDRVNTEAFF.

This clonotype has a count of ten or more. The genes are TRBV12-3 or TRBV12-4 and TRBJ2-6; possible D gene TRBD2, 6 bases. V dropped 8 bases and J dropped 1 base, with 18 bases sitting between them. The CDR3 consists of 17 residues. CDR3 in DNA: TGTGCCAGCGGCGGCGGGGTTCGGAGGTCTGGGGCCAACGTCCTGACTTTC. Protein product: CASGGGVRRSGANVLTF.

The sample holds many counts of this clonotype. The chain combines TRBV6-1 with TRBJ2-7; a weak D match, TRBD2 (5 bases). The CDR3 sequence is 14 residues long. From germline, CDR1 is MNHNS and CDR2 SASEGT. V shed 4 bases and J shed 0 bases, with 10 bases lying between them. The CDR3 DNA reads TGTGCCAGCAGTGGACTACCTAGCTCCTACGAGCAGTACGTC. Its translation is CASSGLPSSYEQYV.

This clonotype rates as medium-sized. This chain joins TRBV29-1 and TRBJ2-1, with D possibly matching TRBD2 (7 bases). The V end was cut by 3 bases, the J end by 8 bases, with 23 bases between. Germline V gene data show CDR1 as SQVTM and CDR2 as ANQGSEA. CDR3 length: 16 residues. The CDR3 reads CSVEDAGADGSDEQFF. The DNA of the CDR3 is TGCAGCGTTGAGGACGCGGGGGCCGATGGTTCAGATGAGCAGTTCTTC.

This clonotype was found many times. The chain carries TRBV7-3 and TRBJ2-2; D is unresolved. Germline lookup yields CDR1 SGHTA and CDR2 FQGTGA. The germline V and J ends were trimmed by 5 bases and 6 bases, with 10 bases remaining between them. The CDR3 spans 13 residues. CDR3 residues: CASSPGISGELFF. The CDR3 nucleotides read TGTGCCAGCAGCCCCGGAATCTCCGGGGAGCTGTTTTTT.

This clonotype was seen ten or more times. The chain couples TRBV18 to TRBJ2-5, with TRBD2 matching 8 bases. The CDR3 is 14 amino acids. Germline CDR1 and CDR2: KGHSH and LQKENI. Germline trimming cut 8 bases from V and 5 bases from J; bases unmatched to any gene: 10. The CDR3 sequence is CASRPSGLAETQYF. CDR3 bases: TGTGCCAGCCGGCCCTCTGGACTAGCCGAGACCCAGTACTTC.

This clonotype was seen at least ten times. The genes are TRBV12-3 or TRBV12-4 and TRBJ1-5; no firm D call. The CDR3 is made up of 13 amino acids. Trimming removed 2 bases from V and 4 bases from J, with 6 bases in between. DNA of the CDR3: TGTGCCAGCAGTTTACGGCGGAATCAGCCCCAGCATTTT. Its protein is CASSLRRNQPQHF.

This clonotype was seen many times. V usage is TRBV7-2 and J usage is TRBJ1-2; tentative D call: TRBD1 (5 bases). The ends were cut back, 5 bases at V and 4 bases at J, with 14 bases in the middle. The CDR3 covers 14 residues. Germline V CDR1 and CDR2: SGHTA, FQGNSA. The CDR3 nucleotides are TGTGCCAGCAGCCCAGGCTTGGGGCTCTATGGCTACACCTTC. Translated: CASSPGLGLYGYTF.

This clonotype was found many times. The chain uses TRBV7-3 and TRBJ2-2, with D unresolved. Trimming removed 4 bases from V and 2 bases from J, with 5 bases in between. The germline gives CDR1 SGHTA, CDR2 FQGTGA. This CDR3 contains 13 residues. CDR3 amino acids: CASSSKNTGELFF. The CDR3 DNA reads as TGTGCCAGCAGCTCAAAAAACACCGGGGAGCTGTTTTTT.

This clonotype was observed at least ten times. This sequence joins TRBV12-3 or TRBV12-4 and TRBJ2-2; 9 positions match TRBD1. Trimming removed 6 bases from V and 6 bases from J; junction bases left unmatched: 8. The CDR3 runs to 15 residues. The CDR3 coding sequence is TGTGCCAGCAGGCAACAGGGGGCAGGGGCCGGGGAGCTGTTTTTT. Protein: CASRQQGAGAGELFF.